This paragraph covers one T cell receptor beta chain sequence. This CDR3 region has 17 residues. Germline-derived CDR1 and CDR2 are KGHDR and SFDVKD. V dropped 7 bases and J dropped 8; count of bases not matched to a gene: 17. TCRdb's table, derived via immunoSEQ multiplex PCR, lists solely in-frame clones and lacks some. The top ten hold around 1.7% of the sample, which has about 390,000 clones, 92% seen once. These data belong to a study of Ad26.COV2.S vaccination and SARS-CoV-2 variants. Treatment meaning: around 19 received Ad26.COV2.S at low or high dose, single or two shots; 5 received placebo; per-sample allocation not given. The investigators took samples on day 63 after the first vaccine or placebo injection.

The V call is TRBV24-1, the J call TRBJ1-4, with 8 bases that match TRBD1. This material consisted of peripheral blood, taken in a trial of Ad26.COV2.S vaccine versus placebo. This receptor was obtained from a person aged 18-60 years who received the Ad26.COV2.S COVID-19 vaccine or a placebo. The CDR3, as DNA: TGTGCCACCAGAATAAGGACAGGGTTTTGGTTTTTGGAAAAACTGTTTTTT. It is translated as CATRIRTGFWFLEKLFF.